Included here is one T cell receptor (beta chain) sequence, with context. Its matching antigen is unknown. This sample was taken from a study of post-analysis software for immune sequencing data. Study-wide results and limits: Patients showed TRBV5-6, TRBV5-1 and TRBV20-1 among four to six TRBV segments more frequent than in controls. Samples sharing a preparation batch grouped tightly together when assessed by F measure.

Built from TCR beta cDNA, the libraries had unique molecular identifiers in them. T cells, about 0.9 to 11 million of them, yielded about 500,000 cDNA molecules. TCRdb reprocessed the PCR reads with MiXCR, giving one entry per CDR3 protein. The data contain about 540,000 distinct CDR3 sequences, around 36% of them singletons. The germline V gene encodes CDR1 DFQATT and CDR2 SNEGSKA (reference sequence). The CDR3 spans 16 residues. The V segment lost 5 bases and the J segment 3 bases; nucleotides outside the gene matches: 10. The genes are TRBV20-1 and TRBJ1-4, with 9 bases matching TRBD1. Sequencing used blood. This receptor was obtained from a girl aged 2-17 years with multiple sclerosis. The CDR3 region has the DNA TGCAGTGCTCGTAAGACCGGGACAGGGTCTAATGAAAAACTGTTTTTT. Encoded protein: CSARKTGTGSNEKLFF.